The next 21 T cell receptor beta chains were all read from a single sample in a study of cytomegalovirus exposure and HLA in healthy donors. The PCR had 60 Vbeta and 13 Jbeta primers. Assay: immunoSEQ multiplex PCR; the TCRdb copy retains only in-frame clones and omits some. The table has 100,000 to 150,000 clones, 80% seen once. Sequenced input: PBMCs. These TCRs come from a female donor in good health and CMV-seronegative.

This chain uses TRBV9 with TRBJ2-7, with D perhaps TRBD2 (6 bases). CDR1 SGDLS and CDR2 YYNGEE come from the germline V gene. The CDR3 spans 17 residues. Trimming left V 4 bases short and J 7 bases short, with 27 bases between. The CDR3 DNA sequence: TGTGCCAGCAGCCCACATCCTTGGCGGGGACCCCGGGGGGAGCAGTACTTC. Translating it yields CASSPHPWRGPRGEQYF.

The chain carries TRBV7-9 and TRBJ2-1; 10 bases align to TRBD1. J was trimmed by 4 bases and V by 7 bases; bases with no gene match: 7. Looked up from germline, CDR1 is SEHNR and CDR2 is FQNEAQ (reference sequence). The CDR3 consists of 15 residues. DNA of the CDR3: TGTGCCAGCAACCTCGGACAGGGGGTGTACAATGAGCAGTTCTTC. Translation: CASNLGQGVYNEQFF.

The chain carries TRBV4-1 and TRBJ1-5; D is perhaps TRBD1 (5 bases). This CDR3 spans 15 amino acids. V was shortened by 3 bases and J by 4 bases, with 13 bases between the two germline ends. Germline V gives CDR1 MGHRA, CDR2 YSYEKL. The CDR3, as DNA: TGCGCCAGCAGCCAGGGGGGGAGCGGGAATCAGCCCCAGCATTTT. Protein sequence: CASSQGGSGNQPQHF.

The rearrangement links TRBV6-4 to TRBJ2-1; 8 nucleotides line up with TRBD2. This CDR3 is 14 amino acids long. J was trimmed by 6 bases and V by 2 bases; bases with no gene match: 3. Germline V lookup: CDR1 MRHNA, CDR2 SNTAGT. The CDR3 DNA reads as TGTGCCAGCAGTGACAGGCTAGCGGGCAATGAGCAGTTCTTC. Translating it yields CASSDRLAGNEQFF.

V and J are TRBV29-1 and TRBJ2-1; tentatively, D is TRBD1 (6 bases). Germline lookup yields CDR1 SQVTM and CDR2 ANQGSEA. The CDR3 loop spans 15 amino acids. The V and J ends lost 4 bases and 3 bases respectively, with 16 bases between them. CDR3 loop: CSVVKAGAGYNEQFF. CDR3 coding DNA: TGCAGCGTTGTGAAGGCAGGGGCCGGCTACAATGAGCAGTTCTTC.

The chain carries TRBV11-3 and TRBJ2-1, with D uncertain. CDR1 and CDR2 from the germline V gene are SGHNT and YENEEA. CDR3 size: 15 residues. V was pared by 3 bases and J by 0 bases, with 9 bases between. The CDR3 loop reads CASSLGLSSYNEQFF. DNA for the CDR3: TGTGCCAGCAGCTTGGGCCTCAGCTCCTACAATGAGCAGTTCTTC.

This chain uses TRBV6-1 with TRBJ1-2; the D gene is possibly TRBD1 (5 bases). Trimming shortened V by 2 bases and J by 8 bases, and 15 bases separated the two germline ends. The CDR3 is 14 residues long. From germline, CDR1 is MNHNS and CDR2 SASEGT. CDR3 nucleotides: TGTGCCAGCAGTGAACAGGGAGGAGCCGTGGGCTACACCTTC. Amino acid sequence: CASSEQGGAVGYTF.

The CDR3 protein is CASSLGSVAGDSHGSYEQYF. The CDR3 nucleotides read TGCGCCAGCAGCTTAGGCTCTGTGGCTGGCGACTCGCACGGGTCCTACGAGCAGTACTTC. The V and J genes are TRBV5-1 and TRBJ2-7; D is ambiguous. V was clipped by 2 bases and J by 1 base, with 28 bases between them. This CDR3 spans 20 amino acids. Germline V gene data show CDR1 as SGHRS and CDR2 as YFSETQ. The full variable domain, completed using reference TRBV5-1 and TRBJ2-7, is KAGVTQTPRYLIKTRGQQVTLSCSPISGHRSVSWYQQTPGQGLQFLFEYFSETQRNKGNFPGRFSGRQFSNSRSEMNVSTLELGDSALYLCASSLGSVAGDSHGSYEQYFGPGTRLTVT.

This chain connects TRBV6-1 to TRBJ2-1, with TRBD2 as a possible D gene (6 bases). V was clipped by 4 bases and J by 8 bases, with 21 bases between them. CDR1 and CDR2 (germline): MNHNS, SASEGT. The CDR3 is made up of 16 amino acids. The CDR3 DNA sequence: TGTGCCAGCAGTGTATTTAGCGGAACACAAGGGGATGAGCAGTTCTTC. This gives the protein CASSVFSGTQGDEQFF.

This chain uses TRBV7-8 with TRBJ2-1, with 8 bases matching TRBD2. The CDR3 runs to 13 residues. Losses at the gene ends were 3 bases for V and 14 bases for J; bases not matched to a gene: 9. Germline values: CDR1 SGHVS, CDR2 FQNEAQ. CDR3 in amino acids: CASSFGGERGKFF. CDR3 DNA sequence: TGTGCCAGCAGCTTCGGGGGGGAGCGAGGGAAGTTCTTC. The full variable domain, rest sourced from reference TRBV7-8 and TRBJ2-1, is GAGVSQSPRYKVAKRGQDVALRCDPISGHVSLFWYQQALGQGPEFLTYFQNEAQLDKSGLPSDRFFAERPEGSVSTLKIQRTQQEDSAVYLCASSFGGERGKFFGPGTRLTVL.

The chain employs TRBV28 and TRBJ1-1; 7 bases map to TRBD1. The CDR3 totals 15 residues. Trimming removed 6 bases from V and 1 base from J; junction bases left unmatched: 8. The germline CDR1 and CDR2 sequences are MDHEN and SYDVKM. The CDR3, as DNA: TGTGCCAGCAGGATGGGGGACAGACAGAACACTGAAGCTTTCTTT. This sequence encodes CASRMGDRQNTEAFF.

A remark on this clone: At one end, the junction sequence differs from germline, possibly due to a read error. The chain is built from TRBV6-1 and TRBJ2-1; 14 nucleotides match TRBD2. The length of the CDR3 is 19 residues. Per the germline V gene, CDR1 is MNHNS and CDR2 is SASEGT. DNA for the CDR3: TGTGCCGGCAGTGAAGCCGGTTTGGTGACTAGCGGGGGGGATAATGAGCAGTTCTTC. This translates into CAGSEAGLVTSGGDNEQFF.

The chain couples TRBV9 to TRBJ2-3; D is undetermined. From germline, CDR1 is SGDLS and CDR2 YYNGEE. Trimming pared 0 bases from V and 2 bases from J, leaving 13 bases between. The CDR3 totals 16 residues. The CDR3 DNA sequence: TGTGCCAGCAGCGTAGAGTCGGGTGGCCTCACAGATACGCAGTATTTT. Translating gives CASSVESGGLTDTQYF.

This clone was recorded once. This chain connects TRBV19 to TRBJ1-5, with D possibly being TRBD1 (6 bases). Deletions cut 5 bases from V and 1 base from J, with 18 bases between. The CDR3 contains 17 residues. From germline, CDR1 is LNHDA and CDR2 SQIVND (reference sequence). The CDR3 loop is CASSPRYQGRSNQPQHF. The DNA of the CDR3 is TGTGCCAGTAGTCCCAGGTATCAGGGGCGAAGCAATCAGCCCCAGCATTTT.

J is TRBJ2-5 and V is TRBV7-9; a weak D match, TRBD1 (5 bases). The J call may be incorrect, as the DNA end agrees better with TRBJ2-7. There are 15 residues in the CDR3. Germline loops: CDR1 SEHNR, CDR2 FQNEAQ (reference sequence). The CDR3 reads CASSPERQTLYEQYF. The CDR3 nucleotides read TGTGCCAGCAGCCCAGAGAGACAGACCCTCTACGAGCAGTACTTC.

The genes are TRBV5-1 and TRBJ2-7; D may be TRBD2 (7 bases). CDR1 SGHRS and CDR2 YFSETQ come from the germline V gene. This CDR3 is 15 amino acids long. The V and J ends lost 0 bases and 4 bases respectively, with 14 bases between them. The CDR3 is CASSLAGGGSYEQYF. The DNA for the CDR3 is TGCGCCAGCAGCTTGGCCGGCGGGGGCTCTTACGAGCAGTACTTC.

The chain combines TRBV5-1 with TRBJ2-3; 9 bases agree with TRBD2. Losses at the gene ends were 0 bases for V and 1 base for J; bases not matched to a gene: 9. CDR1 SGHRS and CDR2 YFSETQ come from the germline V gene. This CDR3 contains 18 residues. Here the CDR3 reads CASSLGSSGKLGTDTQYF. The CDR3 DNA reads TGCGCCAGCAGCTTGGGGTCTAGCGGGAAACTAGGCACAGATACGCAGTATTTT.

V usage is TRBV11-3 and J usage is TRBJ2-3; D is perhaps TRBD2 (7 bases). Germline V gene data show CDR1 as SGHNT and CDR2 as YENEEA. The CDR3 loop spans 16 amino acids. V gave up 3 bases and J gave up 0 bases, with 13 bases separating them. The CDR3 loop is CASSLGGGHSTDTQYF. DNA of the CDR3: TGTGCCAGCAGCTTGGGGGGGGGCCATAGCACAGATACGCAGTATTTT.

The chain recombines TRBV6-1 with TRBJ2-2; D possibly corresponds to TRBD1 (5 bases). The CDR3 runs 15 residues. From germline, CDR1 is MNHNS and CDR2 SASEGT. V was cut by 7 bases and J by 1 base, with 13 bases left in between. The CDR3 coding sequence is TGTGCCAGCACACAGGTACTTTGGAACACCGGGGAGCTGTTTTTT. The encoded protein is CASTQVLWNTGELFF.

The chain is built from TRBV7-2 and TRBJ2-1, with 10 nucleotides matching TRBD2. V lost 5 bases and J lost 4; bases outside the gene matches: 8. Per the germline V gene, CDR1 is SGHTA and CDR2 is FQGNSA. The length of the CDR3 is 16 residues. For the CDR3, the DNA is TGTGCCAGCAGCACCCGTTCTAGCGGGAGATACAATGAGCAGTTCTTC. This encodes CASSTRSSGRYNEQFF.

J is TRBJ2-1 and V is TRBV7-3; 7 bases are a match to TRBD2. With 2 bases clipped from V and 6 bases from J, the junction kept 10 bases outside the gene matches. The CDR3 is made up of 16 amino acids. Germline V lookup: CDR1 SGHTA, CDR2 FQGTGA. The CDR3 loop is CASSLYAGLAGNEQFF. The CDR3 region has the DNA TGTGCCAGCAGCTTATATGCCGGGTTAGCGGGCAATGAGCAGTTCTTC.